This is a list of T cell receptor beta chains from one sample in a study of blood T cell repertoires in COVID-19. The protocol was immunoSEQ multiplex PCR, while the TCRdb copy is restricted to in-frame clones and leaves out a portion. The sample holds more than 30,000 clones, about 88% seen once. Source material: peripheral blood. These TCRs come from a man aged 55-75 years with active COVID-19. CDR3s include the opening cysteine and the closing phenylalanine or tryptophan. The D gene is left open where the match is weak. Some rows mark clone size as missing; the rest say once, few, many or name a class of expanded clone.

abundance	v_gene	len	d_gene	j_gene	CDR3aa	CDR3nt
-	TRBV5-1	15	-	TRBJ2-1	CASTPDRSAYNEQFF	TGCGCCAGCACCCCCGACAGGTCCGCATACAATGAGCAGTTCTTC
once	TRBV5-1	15	-	TRBJ1-1	CASSLDSSGVTEAFF	TGCGCCAGCAGCTTGGATTCCTCAGGGGTCACTGAAGCTTTCTTT
-	TRBV29-1	13	TRBD1	TRBJ1-1	CSTGQGLSTEAFF	TGCAGCACAGGACAGGGCTTGAGCACTGAAGCTTTCTTT
once	TRBV18	16	TRBD1	TRBJ1-1	CASSPAPQGVVTEAFF	TGTGCCAGCTCACCAGCCCCTCAGGGGGTGGTGACTGAAGCTTTCTTT
-	TRBV15	18	TRBD2	TRBJ2-5	CATSRDWLAALGQETQYF	TGTGCCACCAGCAGAGACTGGCTAGCGGCGCTTGGGCAAGAGACCCAGTACTTC
-	TRBV5-5	14	TRBD2	TRBJ2-3	CASSFGTNPDTQYF	TGTGCCAGCAGCTTTGGGACTAACCCCGATACGCAGTATTTT
-	TRBV19	15	TRBD1	TRBJ1-4	CASSTPGQGREKLFF	TGTGCCAGTAGTACCCCGGGACAGGGCAGAGAAAAACTGTTTTTT
-	TRBV18	15	-	TRBJ1-1	CASSPGQLEVTEAFF	TGTGCCAGCTCACCCGGACAGCTAGAGGTGACTGAAGCTTTCTTT
-	TRBV28	14	TRBD1	TRBJ1-4	CASRLQGPREKLFF	TGTGCCAGCAGGCTACAGGGGCCCAGGGAAAAACTGTTTTTT
-	TRBV15	14	-	TRBJ2-7	CATSRVAEAYEQYF	TGTGCCACCAGCAGAGTTGCGGAAGCCTACGAGCAGTACTTC
-	TRBV4-3	18	TRBD2	TRBJ2-2	CASSQRFWGREGSGELFF	TGCGCCAGCAGCCAACGGTTTTGGGGGCGGGAGGGCTCCGGGGAGCTGTTTTTT